This TCR beta chain was observed in a study of T cell repertoires in cytomegalovirus infection. This clonotype was observed a handful of times. Its specificity is unknown. MiXCR, applied by TCRdb to the reads, yields one record per CDR3 protein. The data contain some 450,000 distinct CDR3 sequences, 31% of them singletons. V shed 0 bases and J shed 0 bases, with 12 bases lying between them. Germline-derived CDR1 and CDR2 are SNHLY and FYNNEI. The CDR3 covers 17 residues. Overall study results and limits: Ex vivo, HLA-C-restricted CMV-specific TCR beta clonotypes prevailed over the rest of the response.

The sequencing input was PBMCs. The TCR comes from a human donor in good health (CMV status not recorded). Some clones in this sample may be carry-over from other donors' samples. The chain couples TRBV2 to TRBJ2-1; the D is unclear. The CDR3 nucleotides are TGTGCCAGCAGTGAAGCCGAAGCGAGGCCCTCCTACAATGAGCAGTTCTTC. Encoded protein: CASSEAEARPSYNEQFF.